The sequence of this TCR beta chain was determined in a study of blood T cell repertoires in COVID-19. Study context: Sources were T cells, B-cell-depleted T cells, or PBMCs; the material itself was cDNA or gDNA.

Germline V CDR1 and CDR2: MGHRA, YSYEKL. The germline V and J ends were trimmed by 4 bases and 5 bases, with 11 bases remaining between them. There are 13 residues in the CDR3. Participants were aged roughly 18 to 89 years, lived in around 22 US areas, and enrolled virtually. Per the authors' pipeline: Scientists estimated how many nucleated cells there were by amplifying reference gene primers. Measured with immunoSEQ multiplex PCR; TCRdb has only the in-frame clones, and not every one. The V and J calls and clone size come from that table; D and trimming were worked out from the DNA. Here the sample spans about 460,000 clones, approximately 86% being singletons.

The V call is TRBV4-1, the J call TRBJ1-2, with D possibly matching TRBD1 (5 bases). Sequencing input: PBMCs or T cells enriched from blood (not recorded which). This clonotype originated in a woman aged 55 to 70 who had recovered from COVID-19. The CDR3 spells CASSPQGLYGYTF. CDR3 coding DNA: TGCGCCAGCAGCCCGCAGGGTTTATATGGCTACACCTTC.